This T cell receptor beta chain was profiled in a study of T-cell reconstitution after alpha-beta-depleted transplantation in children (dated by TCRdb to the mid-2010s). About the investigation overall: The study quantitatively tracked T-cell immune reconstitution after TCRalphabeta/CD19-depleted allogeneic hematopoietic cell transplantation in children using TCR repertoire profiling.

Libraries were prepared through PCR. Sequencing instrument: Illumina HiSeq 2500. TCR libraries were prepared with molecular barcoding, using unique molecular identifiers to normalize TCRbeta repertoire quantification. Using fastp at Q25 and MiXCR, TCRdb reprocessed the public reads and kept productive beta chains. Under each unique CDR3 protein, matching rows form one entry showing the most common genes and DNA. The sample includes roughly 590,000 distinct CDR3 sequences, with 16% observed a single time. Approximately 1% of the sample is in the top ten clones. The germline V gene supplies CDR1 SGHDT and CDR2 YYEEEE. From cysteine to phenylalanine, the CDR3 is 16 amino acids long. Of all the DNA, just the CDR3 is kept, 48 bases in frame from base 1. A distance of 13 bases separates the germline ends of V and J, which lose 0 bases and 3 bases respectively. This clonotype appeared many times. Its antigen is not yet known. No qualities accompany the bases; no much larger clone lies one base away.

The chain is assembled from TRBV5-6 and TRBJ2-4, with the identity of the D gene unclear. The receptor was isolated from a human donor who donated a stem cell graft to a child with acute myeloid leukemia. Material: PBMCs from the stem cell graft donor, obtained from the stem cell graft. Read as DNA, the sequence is TGTGCCAGCAGCTTGGCGGGTATACCCTTCAAAAACATTCAGTACTTC. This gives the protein CASSLAGIPFKNIQYF.